This T cell receptor (beta chain) was obtained from a study of blood T cell repertoires in COVID-19 (TCRdb year 2020). Describing the broader study: Samples from collaborators originated in the United States, Italy and Spain and spanned both the acute and convalescent phases of COVID-19. The prospective study material was composed of cDNA or gDNA derived from T cells, B-cell-depleted T cells, or PBMCs. Subjects who had been exposed to COVID-19, were actively infected with it, or had recovered from it provided the deeply sampled blood TCRbeta repertoires that made up the dataset. The repertoires were released in a freely available public database intended as a resource for research on the immune response to SARS-CoV-2. The samples were drawn from the first 160 participants of the ongoing ImmuneRACE study and from roughly 1,300 subjects provided by 6 global collaborators. A de-identified subject ID, COVID-19 status, age in years and sex were almost always included in the sample metadata. HLA class I and class II types, where available, came from metadata supplied by the sample provider rather than from assay-based typing.

The immunoSEQ Assay, a bias-controlled multiplex PCR, was used to amplify TCRbeta CDR3 regions from genomic DNA. From the authors' description of their analysis: The number of nucleated cells in each sample was estimated from the amplification of reference gene primers within the assay. Sequence reads were collapsed and filtered to measure the absolute abundance of every unique TCRbeta CDR3 rearrangement. For each sample, productive Simpson clonality was calculated as the square root of Simpson's diversity index across productive rearrangements. TCRdb re-hosts the immuneACCESS table, in-frame sequences only. Its copies lack some clones; in the studies checked, an unresolved V gene accounts for under half of them, and the cause for the rest is not known. That table is the source of V, J and clone size, and D and trimming were worked out from the DNA. This sample lists some 350,000 clones; roughly nine tenths were detected once. In total, the top ten clones hold just under 3% of the sample.

Broader findings and caveats from the paper: The amount of clinical and demographic metadata varied by source and participant and was provided uncurated.

In the case of this clone: Its recognized antigen is unknown. Base qualities are not provided; no much larger clone lies one nucleotide away.

The germline V gene yields LGHNA for CDR1 and YNFKEQ for CDR2. Measured from the cysteine to the phenylalanine, the CDR3 is 20 residues long. The only DNA kept is the CDR3, 60 bases in frame from the first base. V loses 4 bases at its end and J loses 1 base; junction bases beyond the gene matches: 13. In the prospective study, participants were about 18 to 100 years old, resided in around 25 geographic areas of the United States, and were enrolled through a virtual design. To assign participants to cohorts, the prospective study relied on clinical history that participants themselves reported in a screening survey and a study questionnaire. For ImmuneRACE Cohort 3, a participant was defined as recovered based on two consecutive negative NP/OP PCR tests, clearance by a healthcare professional, or resolution of symptoms. In the prospective study, mobile phlebotomists collected whole blood, serum and a nasopharyngeal or oropharyngeal swab from each participant. Participants in the prospective study had the option to provide additional blood draws and questionnaires over an approximately 2-month period. Before DNA extraction, prospective study blood samples were shipped either frozen or at room temperature.

What was sequenced was PBMCs or T cells enriched from blood (not recorded which). Recombination connected TRBV4-2 to TRBJ2-2, with 12 central nucleotides matching TRBD2. The clonotype comes from a woman in her twenties or thirties who had recovered from COVID-19. The CDR3: CASSPLFLVTSGGNTGELFF. The nucleotide sequence reads as follows: TGTGCCAGCAGCCCGTTATTTCTCGTGACTAGCGGGGGGAACACCGGGGAGCTGTTTTTT.